Listed here are 27 T cell receptor beta chains from one sample, sequenced in a study of T cell changes during pregnancy in multiple sclerosis. Assay: immunoSEQ multiplex PCR; the TCRdb copy retains only in-frame clones and omits some. The sample has roughly 30,000 clones; around nine tenths are singletons. The sample was CD8+ T cells from peripheral blood mononuclear cells, taken in the second trimester of pregnancy. These receptors came from a female donor with multiple sclerosis, enrolled in a pregnancy study.

The chain carries TRBV29-1 and TRBJ1-2; the D gene is possibly TRBD1 (5 bases). CDR3 length: 11 amino acids. Trimming removed 8 bases from V and 10 bases from J, with 17 bases in between. Per germline, CDR1 SQVTM and CDR2 ANQGSEA. The CDR3 reads CSPGAWSDYTF. CDR3 sequence (DNA): TGCAGCCCTGGGGCCTGGTCGGACTACACCTTC.

The J gene is TRBJ2-1, the V gene TRBV5-4, with 9 bases matching TRBD1. The CDR3 covers 16 residues. Germline CDR1 and CDR2: SGHNT and YYREEE (reference sequence). With 4 bases clipped from V and 8 bases from J, the junction kept 13 bases outside the gene matches. The CDR3 loop reads CASSPWDRAVRDEQFF. As DNA, the CDR3 is TGTGCCAGCAGCCCCTGGGACAGGGCCGTTAGGGATGAGCAGTTCTTC. The variable domain in full, with the rest retrieved from reference TRBV5-4 and TRBJ2-1, is ETGVTQSPTHLIKTRGQQVTLRCSSQSGHNTVSWYQQALGQGPQFIFQYYREEENGRGNFPPRFSGLQFPNYSSELNVNALELDDSALYLCASSPWDRAVRDEQFFGPGTRLTVL.

J is TRBJ1-3 and V is TRBV28; 7 bases fit TRBD1. The V and J ends lost 5 bases and 1 base, in that order; junction bases with no gene match: 8. This CDR3 has 16 amino acids. CDR1 MDHEN and CDR2 SYDVKM come from the germline V gene. The CDR3 DNA reads as TGTGCCAGCAGTCAAACAGGGGTTGCTTCTGGAAACACCATATATTTT. Its translation is CASSQTGVASGNTIYF.

The J gene is TRBJ2-1, the V gene TRBV4-1; maybe TRBD2 (5 bases). The V gene lost 0 bases and the J gene lost 3 bases, with 18 bases spanning the gap. Germline lookup yields CDR1 MGHRA and CDR2 YSYEKL. The CDR3 is 18 amino acids. CDR3 coding DNA: TGCGCCAGCAGCCAAGACGCCGGTCTCGGGGATTTCTACAATGAGCAGTTCTTC. Translation: CASSQDAGLGDFYNEQFF.

Only one count was recorded for this clone. J is TRBJ2-5 and V is TRBV6-5; 7 nucleotides line up with TRBD2. The J call is in doubt because the DNA end fits TRBJ2-7 better. This CDR3 has 12 amino acids. Germline V CDR1 and CDR2: MNHEY, SVGAGI. CDR3 in DNA: TGTGCCAGCTGGGCGGGAGCCTACGAGCAGTACTTC. Amino acid sequence: CASWAGAYEQYF.

V gene TRBV4-1 combines with J gene TRBJ1-1; D is uncertain. Germline V gene data show CDR1 as MGHRA and CDR2 as YSYEKL. Trimming removed 0 bases at V and 6 bases at J, with 11 bases between. CDR3 length equals 14 residues. This chain's CDR3 is CASSQESGSAEAFF. The CDR3 region has the DNA TGCGCCAGCAGCCAAGAATCGGGTTCGGCTGAAGCTTTCTTT.

The chain links TRBV6-4 to TRBJ2-6; no clear D. The CDR3 extends over 14 amino acids. The V end lost 3 bases, the J end lost 2 bases, and 5 bases lay between the germline ends. Germline CDR1 MRHNA, CDR2 SNTAGT. In DNA form, the CDR3 reads TGTGCCAGCAGTGATAACACTGGGGCCAACGTCCTGACTTTC. Translated: CASSDNTGANVLTF.

The chain uses TRBV7-9 and TRBJ2-5; 11 nucleotides line up with TRBD1. Trimming cost V 2 bases and J 1 base; bases outside gene matches: 3. The CDR3 runs 16 residues. Germline lookup yields CDR1 SEHNR and CDR2 FQNEAQ (reference sequence). The CDR3 DNA follows: TGTGCCAGCAGCTTATTGGACAGGGGGCCCCAAGAGACCCAGTACTTC. This translates into CASSLLDRGPQETQYF.

This chain connects TRBV19 to TRBJ2-7, with D maybe TRBD2 (5 bases). CDR3 length: 14 amino acids. Trimming left V 1 base short and J 3 bases short, with 10 bases between. Germline V gene lookup returns CDR1 LNHDA and CDR2 SQIVND (reference sequence). The chain's CDR3 is CASSIVAGHYEQYF. The CDR3 region has the DNA TGTGCCAGTAGTATAGTTGCGGGCCACTACGAGCAGTACTTC.

In its sample, this clone was seen once. V and J are TRBV5-4 and TRBJ2-7, with D possibly being TRBD1 (6 bases). CDR1 is SGHNT and CDR2 is YYREEE in the germline V gene (reference sequence). This CDR3 comprises 15 residues. V was trimmed by 1 base and J by 5 bases, leaving 16 bases between them. The CDR3 region has the DNA TGTGCCAGCAGCTTGACCGGGACATTAACCGACGAGCAGTACTTC. It yields the protein CASSLTGTLTDEQYF.

This chain joins TRBV19 and TRBJ2-1; the D is unclear. Germline CDR1 is LNHDA and CDR2 is SQIVND (reference sequence). The germline V and J ends were trimmed by 5 bases and 6 bases, with 5 bases remaining between them. The CDR3 is made up of 11 amino acids. The CDR3 loop reads CASSPGNEQFF. CDR3 coding DNA: TGTGCCAGTAGTCCGGGCAATGAGCAGTTCTTC.

This clone is deemed large. The genes are TRBV5-4 and TRBJ1-1, with D possibly matching TRBD1 (5 bases). The ends were cut back, 1 base at V and 1 base at J, with 11 bases in the middle. The CDR3 runs 15 residues. In germline, CDR1 is SGHNT, CDR2 YYREEE (reference sequence). The CDR3 DNA follows: TGTGCCAGCAGCTTGCTAGGGGAGGGGAACACTGAAGCTTTCTTT. As protein: CASSLLGEGNTEAFF.

A word on this clone: The junction shows a germline mismatch at one end, possibly a read error. This sequence joins TRBV4-1 and TRBJ1-3; 8 nucleotides line up with TRBD1. The CDR3 length is 16 residues. Germline V gives CDR1 MGHRA, CDR2 YSYEKL. The CDR3 loop reads CTSSQVSTGGGNTIYF. Written as DNA, the CDR3 is TGCACCAGCAGCCAAGTCTCAACAGGGGGTGGAAACACCATATATTTT.

The chain uses TRBV19 and TRBJ2-1; TRBD1 agrees at 11 bases. The CDR3 contains 15 residues. Germline loops: CDR1 LNHDA, CDR2 SQIVND (reference sequence). Germline trimming cut 3 bases from V and 6 bases from J; bases unmatched to any gene: 4. The CDR3 here is CASSIWGQGVNEQFF. CDR3 sequence (DNA): TGTGCCAGTAGTATTTGGGGACAGGGGGTCAATGAGCAGTTCTTC.

This clone has only one observation. The V call is TRBV27, the J call TRBJ2-3; TRBD2 might be the D (5 bases). With 6 bases removed from V and 3 bases from J, the gap between germline ends came to 16 bases. There are 15 residues in the CDR3. Germline V gene data show CDR1 as MNHEY and CDR2 as SMNVEV (reference sequence). CDR3 sequence reads: CASRNSPGDTDTQYF. CDR3 nucleotide sequence: TGTGCCAGCAGAAATAGCCCCGGGGATACAGATACGCAGTATTTT.

The rearrangement uses TRBV6-1 and TRBJ2-2; D gene uncertain. V lost 2 bases, J lost 1 base, and 20 bases lay in between. The CDR3 length is 19 residues. Per germline, CDR1 MNHNS and CDR2 SASEGT. CDR3 sequence reads: CASSEYGEVGWWNTGELFF. In nucleotides, the CDR3 is TGTGCCAGCAGTGAATATGGAGAGGTGGGTTGGTGGAACACCGGGGAGCTGTTTTTT.

The sample holds one count of this clone. This chain connects TRBV9 to TRBJ2-7; 8 bases fit TRBD2. Germline CDR1 reads SGDLS; CDR2 reads YYNGEE. The CDR3 sequence is 18 residues long. Trimming at V came to 0 bases and at J to 2 bases, leaving 13 bases not matched to a gene. The CDR3 bases are TGTGCCAGCAGCGTAGGTCCCAGCATAGCGGGAAAAACCTACGAGCAGTACTTC. Its translation is CASSVGPSIAGKTYEQYF.

By sample fraction, this clone is large. The chain employs TRBV29-1 and TRBJ1-4, with a possible D match to TRBD1 (5 bases). V lost 8 bases and J lost 8, with 21 bases in between. Germline V gene sequence: CDR1 SQVTM, CDR2 ANQGSEA. CDR3 size: 14 residues. The CDR3 DNA is TGCAGCTCTAGCGGGACCGTTCTAGGGGAAAAACTGTTTTTT. Translating it yields CSSSGTVLGEKLFF.

V usage is TRBV5-1 and J usage is TRBJ2-7; 10 positions match TRBD2. The germline V gene encodes CDR1 SGHRS and CDR2 YFSETQ. Trimming took 2 bases from V and 3 from J; bases not matched to a gene: 8. CDR3 length equals 16 residues. CDR3 sequence (DNA): TGCGCCAGCAGCTTTCGAGCGGGAGGGCCCTTCTACGAGCAGTACTTC. It specifies CASSFRAGGPFYEQYF.

The chain recombines TRBV28 with TRBJ1-1; possible D gene TRBD1, 5 bases. V shed 5 bases and J shed 3 bases, with 7 bases lying between them. The length of the CDR3 is 12 residues. Germline assignment: CDR1 MDHEN and CDR2 SYDVKM. The DNA of the CDR3 is TGTGCCAGCAGTCTGGGGCACACTGAAGCTTTCTTT. Its translation: CASSLGHTEAFF.

This chain connects TRBV5-1 to TRBJ2-7, with TRBD2 matching 11 bases. The germline CDR1 and CDR2 sequences are SGHRS and YFSETQ. CDR3 length equals 20 residues. The V segment lost 4 bases and the J segment 4 bases; nucleotides outside the gene matches: 22. The CDR3 DNA is TGCGCCAGCAGCGGGGAGGCGTCGGGGGTAGGCCTAGCGGGAGGTTACGAGCAGTACTTC. This translates into CASSGEASGVGLAGGYEQYF.

V and J are TRBV7-3 and TRBJ1-5; D may be TRBD1 (5 bases). The CDR3 spans 13 residues. The germline gives CDR1 SGHTA, CDR2 FQGTGA. The V gene lost 3 bases and the J gene lost 5 bases, with 8 bases spanning the gap. CDR3 sequence (DNA): TGTGCCAGCAGCTTCAGGGCCGATCAGCCCCAGCATTTT. Its translation: CASSFRADQPQHF. The whole variable domain, remainder taken from reference TRBV7-3 and TRBJ1-5, is GAGVSQTPSNKVTEKGKYVELRCDPISGHTALYWYRQSLGQGPEFLIYFQGTGAADDSGLPNDRFFAVRPEGSVSTLKIQRTERGDSAVYLCASSFRADQPQHFGDGTRLSIL.

As regards this clone: The junction shows a germline mismatch at one end, possibly a read error. V gene TRBV11-2 combines with J gene TRBJ2-3; a possible D gene is TRBD2 (6 bases). CDR1 and CDR2 from the germline V gene are SGHAT and FQNNGV. The CDR3 loop spans 13 amino acids. The CDR3 DNA sequence: TGTGCCAGCAGCTTAGATCGGGAGTTTTCCCTAAATTTT. Amino acids: CASSLDREFSLNF.

For this clone: In the same sample, other DNA sequences code for this CDR3. V gene TRBV19 combines with J gene TRBJ1-1; 8 nucleotides match TRBD1. J was trimmed by 4 bases and V by 7 bases; bases with no gene match: 14. Germline values: CDR1 LNHDA, CDR2 SQIVND (reference sequence). The CDR3 contains 16 residues. The CDR3 DNA is TGTGCCAGTACCGACCTGCAGGGGGCTTTGTTCACTGAAGCTTTCTTT. This gives the protein CASTDLQGALFTEAFF.

The chain has TRBV5-4 and TRBJ1-1; TRBD1 agrees at 7 bases. Germline CDR1 and CDR2: SGHNT and YYREEE (reference sequence). The CDR3 runs 14 residues. V was pared by 0 bases and J by 1 base, with 0 bases of the junction left unmatched. CDR3 coding DNA: TGTGCCAGCAGCTTGGACAGGGGGAACACTGAAGCTTTCTTT. Translated, it gives CASSLDRGNTEAFF.

There are a few counts of this clone. This chain uses TRBV6-1 with TRBJ1-5; no clear D gene. This CDR3 region has 14 residues. Trimming shortened V by 4 bases and J by 6 bases, and 13 bases separated the two germline ends. CDR1 is MNHNS, CDR2 SASEGT, per germline. CDR3 DNA: TGTGCCAGCAGTGCGGCGGGATATGGTCAGCCCCAGCATTTT. Translating gives CASSAAGYGQPQHF.

The rearrangement joins TRBV9 to TRBJ2-2, with D unclear. Germline CDR1 and CDR2: SGDLS and YYNGEE. V was pared by 3 bases and J by 1 base, with 7 bases between. The CDR3 loop spans 14 amino acids. CDR3 loop: CASSGRWNTGELFF. The CDR3 nucleotides read TGTGCCAGCAGCGGTAGATGGAACACCGGGGAGCTGTTTTTT. The full variable domain, completed using reference TRBV9 and TRBJ2-2, is DSGVTQTPKHLITATGQRVTLRCSPRSGDLSVYWYQQSLDQGLQFLIQYYNGEERAKGNILERFSAQQFPDLHSELNLSSLELGDSALYFCASSGRWNTGELFFGEGSRLTVL.